These 13 T cell receptor beta chains share one sample of origin, sequenced in a study of T cell changes during pregnancy in multiple sclerosis. Some clones are missing from TCRdb's copy, which holds only in-frame ones; the method was immunoSEQ multiplex PCR. The sample includes around 110,000 clones, more than 80% of them seen just once. The sequenced sample was peripheral blood, obtained before pregnancy. The receptors come from a female donor with multiple sclerosis, enrolled in a pregnancy study.

V is TRBV5-4 and J is TRBJ2-5; no clear D gene. V lost 0 bases to trimming and J lost 4 bases, with 10 bases between them. The CDR3 is 14 residues long. CDR1 and CDR2 from the germline V gene are SGHNT and YYREEE (reference sequence). Here the CDR3 DNA reads TGTGCCAGCAGCTTGGAGCGCGCCGGAGAGACCCAGTACTTC. Translating gives CASSLERAGETQYF.

The V gene is TRBV18, the J gene TRBJ1-2; D gene ambiguous. Trimming pared 2 bases from V and 4 bases from J, leaving 14 bases between. Germline loops: CDR1 KGHSH, CDR2 LQKENI. This CDR3 spans 15 amino acids. CDR3 in amino acids: CASSPSRSEGYGYTF. CDR3 coding DNA: TGTGCCAGCTCACCATCTCGGAGCGAGGGCTATGGCTACACCTTC.

Only one count was recorded for this clone. The chain is built from TRBV29-1 and TRBJ1-1; D is possibly TRBD1 (5 bases). Germline V gene data show CDR1 as SQVTM and CDR2 as ANQGSEA. The CDR3 runs 12 residues. Trimming took off 7 bases at V and 4 bases at J, with 13 bases between the two ends. The CDR3 spells CSGRTLVTEAFF. The CDR3 nucleotides are TGCAGCGGACGGACACTGGTCACTGAAGCTTTCTTT.

The chain couples TRBV4-1 to TRBJ2-2; no firm D call. The CDR3 runs 15 residues. V dropped 1 base and J dropped 7 bases, with 13 bases sitting between them. Germline lookup yields CDR1 MGHRA and CDR2 YSYEKL. As DNA, the CDR3 is TGCGCCAGCAGCCAAGTGATCACTGCTGTCGGGGAGCTGTTTTTT. Protein sequence: CASSQVITAVGELFF.

Written as DNA, the CDR3 is TGCGCCAGCAGAAGGGCTAGCGGGAGTCTGAGGCCTCGCACAGATACGCAGTATTTT. It yields the protein CASRRASGSLRPRTDTQYF. This chain connects TRBV5-1 to TRBJ2-3; TRBD2 aligns across 10 bases. V shed 5 bases and J 1 base; nucleotides not matched to a gene: 16. Germline V gene lookup returns CDR1 SGHRS and CDR2 YFSETQ. The CDR3 is 19 residues long.

The chain has TRBV5-1 and TRBJ2-1; TRBD2 might be the D (5 bases). The CDR3 consists of 15 residues. Germline V gene lookup returns CDR1 SGHRS and CDR2 YFSETQ. Between the trimmed V and J ends, which lost 4 bases and 3 bases, there was a span of 14 bases. The CDR3 region has the DNA TGCGCCAGCAGCCAACTAGAGTTAATCTACAATGAGCAGTTCTTC. The encoded protein is CASSQLELIYNEQFF.

The rearrangement links TRBV19 to TRBJ2-1, with 7 bases fitting TRBD2. The V gene's germline CDR1 is LNHDA and CDR2 SQIVND (reference sequence). The CDR3 has 17 residues. With 4 bases clipped from V and 3 bases from J, the junction kept 12 bases outside the gene matches. CDR3: CASSKGLAGVSYNEQFF. The CDR3 DNA follows: TGTGCCAGTAGTAAGGGTCTGGCGGGAGTAAGCTACAATGAGCAGTTCTTC.

This sequence joins TRBV9 and TRBJ2-2; 8 bases agree with TRBD2. Trimming took 4 bases from V and 3 from J; bases not matched to a gene: 8. The CDR3 is 16 amino acids. Germline V lookup: CDR1 SGDLS, CDR2 YYNGEE. The DNA for the CDR3 is TGTGCCAGCAGCCTCACAGCGGGAGAATACACCGGGGAGCTGTTTTTT. It encodes CASSLTAGEYTGELFF.

The genes are TRBV5-4 and TRBJ2-7; perhaps TRBD1 as D (6 bases). V lost 0 bases and J 4 bases, leaving 14 bases between the germline ends. The CDR3 totals 15 residues. In germline, CDR1 is SGHNT, CDR2 YYREEE (reference sequence). This CDR3 is CASSLVIQGGYEQYF. The CDR3 DNA reads TGTGCCAGCAGCTTGGTGATACAGGGTGGGTACGAGCAGTACTTC.

The chain uses TRBV5-1 and TRBJ2-7, with D possibly TRBD2 on 6 matching bases. Per germline, CDR1 SGHRS and CDR2 YFSETQ. This CDR3 spans 15 amino acids. Trimming cost V 4 bases and J 6 bases, with 20 bases left between them. The CDR3: CASSDFKGTEGEQYF. CDR3 nucleotides: TGCGCCAGCAGCGATTTTAAGGGAACGGAGGGCGAGCAGTACTTC.

The genes are TRBV4-3 and TRBJ2-3, with a tentative D call TRBD2 (5 bases). This CDR3 spans 15 amino acids. CDR1 and CDR2 from the germline V gene are LGHNA and YSLEER. The V and J ends lost 0 bases and 6 bases respectively, with 13 bases between them. The CDR3 is CASSQEASPGDTQYF. Written as DNA, the CDR3 is TGCGCCAGCAGCCAAGAGGCTAGCCCCGGGGATACGCAGTATTTT.

V and J are TRBV25-1 and TRBJ1-5; D ambiguous. Trimming stripped 4 bases from V and 1 base from J, with 14 bases between. The germline V gene encodes CDR1 MGHDK and CDR2 SYGVNS. CDR3 length equals 16 residues. CDR3 nucleotides: TGTGCCAGCAGTGGAAGGGAGAGTCGAAGCAATCAGCCCCAGCATTTT. Translating it yields CASSGRESRSNQPQHF.

The rearrangement links TRBV28 to TRBJ2-7; 9 bases are shared with TRBD1. Germline lookup yields CDR1 MDHEN and CDR2 SYDVKM. The V segment lost 3 bases and the J segment 3 bases; nucleotides outside the gene matches: 9. This CDR3 has 16 residues. The CDR3 reads CASSFKPGQGLYEQYF. In nucleotides, the CDR3 is TGTGCCAGCAGTTTTAAACCGGGACAGGGCCTCTACGAGCAGTACTTC.